This TCR beta chain appears in the sequencing data of a study of type 1 and type 2 diabetes patients. Overall study: Samples came from type 1 diabetic, type 2 diabetic or nondiabetic people, recruited in China. Sequencing for the whole study yielded under 20 million paired-end reads. General study points: Type 1 diabetes repertoires were significantly less diverse than type 2 diabetes ones. Unmatched age and gender across groups might bias interpretation.

The CDR3 is 12 residues long. Per germline, CDR1 GTSNPN and CDR2 SVGIG (reference sequence). V was pared by 5 bases and J by 5 bases, with 12 bases between. Amplification started from genomic DNA. Multiplex PCR with 30 forward and 13 reverse primers amplified the TCR beta CDR3. TCRdb re-called the multiplex PCR reads through MiXCR, storing one row per CDR3 protein. The profile shows around 300,000 distinct CDR3 sequences, 47% of them singletons. This clonotype appeared once. Its antigen remains unidentified. The chain is built from TRBV30 and TRBJ1-1; D possibly corresponds to TRBD1 (5 bases). This receptor was taken from a man between 18 and 35 years old with type 2 diabetes. Sequenced: peripheral blood mononuclear cells (PBMCs). The CDR3 loop reads CAWLGGGTEAFF. CDR3 bases: TGTGCCTGGCTGGGGGGGGGGACTGAAGCTTTCTTT.